These 11 T cell receptor beta chains were sequenced from one sample in a study of CD8+ T cells in alopecia areata (dated by TCRdb to between 2017 and 2018). This specimen's time point label, per the study, means: baseline before oral tofacitinib. The library was built by means of the immunoSEQ multiplex PCR assay. To provide template for TCR sequencing, every sample had RNA extracted and reverse transcribed into cDNA. This immuneACCESS table, as held by TCRdb, lists in-frame sequences with V and J called but not all clones. Of the missing ones, under half trace to an unresolved V gene in checked studies; the others have no known cause. The sample table lists 150,000 to 200,000 clones, about 70% of them with a count of one. The top ten hold roughly 11% of the sample. Sequences were derived from CD8+ T cells sorted from blood, sampled at week 0. The receptors were sampled from a human donor with alopecia areata.

The chain is built from TRBV29-1 and TRBJ1-2; possible D gene TRBD1, 6 bases. This CDR3 has 13 amino acids. V lost 2 bases and J 5 bases, leaving 12 bases between the germline ends. Germline V CDR1 and CDR2: SQVTM, ANQGSEA. The CDR3 DNA follows: TGCAGCGTTGAAAAGGGGGAGTGGTATGGCTACACCTTC. This sequence encodes CSVEKGEWYGYTF.

The J gene is TRBJ2-5, the V gene TRBV25-1; 7 positions agree with TRBD1. After removal of 3 bases from V and 6 bases from J, the junction contained 4 bases not matched to a gene. The germline V gene has CDR1 MGHDK and CDR2 SYGVNS. The CDR3 consists of 13 residues. The CDR3 nucleotides read TGTGCCAGCAGTGACGACAGGGTAAAGACCCAGTACTTC. It encodes CASSDDRVKTQYF.

The chain couples TRBV7-9 to TRBJ2-5, with 8 positions matching TRBD1. Germline assignment: CDR1 SEHNR and CDR2 FQNEAQ (reference sequence). J was trimmed by 2 bases and V by 3 bases; bases with no gene match: 8. This CDR3 has 16 amino acids. The CDR3 nucleotides are TGTGCCAGCAGCTTGTTAGGGACAGGAGGTCAAGAGACCCAGTACTTC. It yields the protein CASSLLGTGGQETQYF.

The chain carries TRBV10-3 and TRBJ2-5; no firm D call. Per germline, CDR1 ENHRY and CDR2 SYGVKD. The CDR3 spans 12 residues. Trimming pared 4 bases from V and 2 bases from J, leaving 5 bases between. CDR3 region: CAISALQETQYF. The DNA of the CDR3 is TGTGCCATCAGTGCCCTACAAGAGACCCAGTACTTC.

The rearrangement uses TRBV30 and TRBJ2-6; 7 bases align to TRBD2. With 1 base clipped from V and 10 bases from J, the junction kept 10 bases outside the gene matches. CDR3 length equals 15 residues. Per germline, CDR1 GTSNPN and CDR2 SVGIG (reference sequence). CDR3 in amino acids: CAWSGIGGILNVLTF. CDR3 bases: TGTGCCTGGAGTGGGATCGGGGGGATACTAAACGTCCTGACTTTC.

Only a few counts were recorded for this clone. The gene calls are TRBV29-1 and TRBJ1-1; D is possibly TRBD1 (6 bases). Germline V lookup: CDR1 SQVTM, CDR2 ANQGSEA. V lost 3 bases and J 4 bases, leaving 15 bases between the germline ends. The CDR3 is made up of 14 amino acids. The CDR3 DNA follows: TGCAGCGTTGACAGGGGCCCCGAACTCACTGAAGCTTTCTTT. It yields the protein CSVDRGPELTEAFF. The full variable domain, its missing parts supplied by reference TRBV29-1 and TRBJ1-1, is SAVISQKPSRDICQRGTSLTIQCQVDSQVTMMFWYRQQPGQSLTLIATANQGSEATYESGFVIDKFPISRPNLTFSTLTVSNMSPEDSSIYLCSVDRGPELTEAFFGQGTRLTVV.

The rearrangement uses TRBV11-2 and TRBJ2-7; D gene uncertain. The CDR3 is 12 amino acids. Between the trimmed V and J ends, which lost 1 base and 4 bases, there was a span of 5 bases. The germline gives CDR1 SGHAT, CDR2 FQNNGV. DNA for the CDR3: TGTGCCAGCAGCTTAGTCGGGTACGAGCAGTACTTC. The encoded protein is CASSLVGYEQYF.

This clone was recorded once. V is TRBV5-1 and J is TRBJ2-7; D gene uncertain. Trimming shortened V by 0 bases and J by 0 bases, and 10 bases separated the two germline ends. The CDR3 is made up of 15 amino acids. CDR1 is SGHRS, CDR2 YFSETQ, per germline. The chain's CDR3 is CASSLGVGSSYEQYF. CDR3 in DNA: TGCGCCAGCAGCTTGGGTGTGGGGTCCTCCTACGAGCAGTACTTC.

This clone has just one count. The rearrangement links TRBV7-6 to TRBJ1-2; a possible D gene is TRBD1 (6 bases). Germline loops: CDR1 SGHVS, CDR2 FNYEAQ. V was clipped by 2 bases and J by 7 bases, with 11 bases between them. The CDR3 extends over 13 amino acids. The CDR3 DNA follows: TGTGCCAGCAGCTTATCCGGGGGCGGTGGCTACACCTTC. This codes for CASSLSGGGGYTF. Drawing the rest from reference TRBV7-6 and TRBJ1-2, the complete variable domain is GAGVSQSPRYKVTKRGQDVALRCDPISGHVSLYWYRQALGQGPEFLTYFNYEAQQDKSGLPNDRFSAERPEGSISTLTIQRTEQRDSAMYRCASSLSGGGGYTFGSGTRLTVV.

By sample fraction, this clone is medium-sized (0.01 to 0.1%). The V gene is TRBV13, the J gene TRBJ2-7; maybe TRBD1 (7 bases). This CDR3 comprises 16 residues. V lost 1 base to trimming and J lost 3 bases, with 16 bases between them. Germline values: CDR1 PRHDT, CDR2 FYEKMQ (reference sequence). DNA of the CDR3: TGTGCCAGCAGCTTAGCCCGGACAGGACTAAACTACGAGCAGTACTTC. Translation: CASSLARTGLNYEQYF. The full variable domain, its missing parts supplied by reference TRBV13 and TRBJ2-7, is AAGVIQSPRHLIKEKRETATLKCYPIPRHDTVYWYQQGPGQDPQFLISFYEKMQSDKGSIPDRFSAQQFSDYHSELNMSSLELGDSALYFCASSLARTGLNYEQYFGPGTRLTVT.

The V gene is TRBV15, the J gene TRBJ2-7; perhaps TRBD1 as D (5 bases). The V gene lost 5 bases and the J gene lost 7 bases, with 12 bases spanning the gap. The CDR3 has 12 amino acids. Germline CDR1 and CDR2: LNHNV and YYDKDF (reference sequence). The CDR3 region is CATSQGVREQYF. CDR3 bases: TGTGCCACCAGCCAGGGCGTTCGGGAGCAGTACTTC.